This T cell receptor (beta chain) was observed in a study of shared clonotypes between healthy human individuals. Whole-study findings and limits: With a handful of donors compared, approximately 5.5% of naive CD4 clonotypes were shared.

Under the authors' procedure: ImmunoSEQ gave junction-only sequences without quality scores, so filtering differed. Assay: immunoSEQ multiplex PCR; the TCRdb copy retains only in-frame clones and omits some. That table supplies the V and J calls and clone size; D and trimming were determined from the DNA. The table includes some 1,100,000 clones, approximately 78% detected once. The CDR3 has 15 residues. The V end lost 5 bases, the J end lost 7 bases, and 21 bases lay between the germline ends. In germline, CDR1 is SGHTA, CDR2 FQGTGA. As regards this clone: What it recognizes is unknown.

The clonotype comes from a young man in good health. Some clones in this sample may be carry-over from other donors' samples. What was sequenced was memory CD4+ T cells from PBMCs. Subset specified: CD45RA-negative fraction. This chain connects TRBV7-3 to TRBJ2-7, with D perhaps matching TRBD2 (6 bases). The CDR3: CASSPTGRPYGEQYF. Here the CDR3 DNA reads TGTGCCAGCAGCCCGACCGGGAGACCCTACGGGGAGCAGTACTTC.